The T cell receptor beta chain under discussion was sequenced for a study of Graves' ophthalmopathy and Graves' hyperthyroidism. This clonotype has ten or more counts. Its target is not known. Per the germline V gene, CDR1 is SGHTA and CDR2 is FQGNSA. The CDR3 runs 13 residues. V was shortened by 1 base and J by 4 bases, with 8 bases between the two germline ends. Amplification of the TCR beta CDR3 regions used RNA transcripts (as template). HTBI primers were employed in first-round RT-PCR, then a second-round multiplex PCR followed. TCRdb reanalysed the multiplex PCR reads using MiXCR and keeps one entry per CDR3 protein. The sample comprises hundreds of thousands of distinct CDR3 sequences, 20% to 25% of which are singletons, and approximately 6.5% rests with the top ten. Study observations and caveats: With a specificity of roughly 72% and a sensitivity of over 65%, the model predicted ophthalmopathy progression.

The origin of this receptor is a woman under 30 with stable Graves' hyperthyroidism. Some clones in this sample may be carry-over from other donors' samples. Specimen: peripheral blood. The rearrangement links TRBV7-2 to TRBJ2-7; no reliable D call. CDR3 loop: CASSLEWEYEQYF. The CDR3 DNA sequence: TGTGCCAGCAGCTTAGAGTGGGAATACGAGCAGTACTTC.